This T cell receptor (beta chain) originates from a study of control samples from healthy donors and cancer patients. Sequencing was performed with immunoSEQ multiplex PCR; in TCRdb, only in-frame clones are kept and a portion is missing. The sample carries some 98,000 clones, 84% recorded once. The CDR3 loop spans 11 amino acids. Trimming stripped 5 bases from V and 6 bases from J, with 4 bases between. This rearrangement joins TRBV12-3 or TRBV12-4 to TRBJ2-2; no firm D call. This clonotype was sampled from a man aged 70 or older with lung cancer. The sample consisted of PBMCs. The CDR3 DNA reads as TGTGCCAGCAGTCCCCCCGGGGAGCTGTTTTTT. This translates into CASSPPGELFF.